The 5 T cell receptor beta chains listed next were all sequenced from one sample in a study of T cell changes during pregnancy in multiple sclerosis. Sequenced by immunoSEQ multiplex PCR; TCRdb stores in-frame clones only, minus some. The data contain about 67,000 clones, more than 90% of them singletons. The sequenced sample was peripheral blood, obtained in the first trimester of pregnancy. The receptors here all came from a female donor with multiple sclerosis, enrolled in a pregnancy study.

The chain recombines TRBV5-1 with TRBJ2-3, with 12 positions matching TRBD2. The germline CDR1 and CDR2 sequences are SGHRS and YFSETQ. This CDR3 is built from 17 residues. V trimming: 4 bases; J trimming: 6 bases; junction bases outside the gene matches: 12. CDR3: CASSPRPTSGGGDTQYF. The CDR3 nucleotides read TGCGCCAGCAGCCCGCGTCCGACTAGCGGGGGTGGGGATACGCAGTATTTT.

This CDR3 reads CASGSQTGSGNTIYF. CDR3 nucleotides: TGTGCCAGCGGATCTCAGACAGGTTCTGGAAACACCATATATTTT. V is TRBV28 and J is TRBJ1-3; tentative D call: TRBD1 (6 bases). V lost 8 bases, J lost 1 base, and 15 bases lay in between. The CDR3 contains 15 residues. Germline loops: CDR1 MDHEN, CDR2 SYDVKM.

The rearrangement links TRBV5-1 to TRBJ1-6, with TRBD1 matching 7 bases. CDR3 length equals 13 residues. The V gene end was trimmed by 7 bases and the J gene end by 8 bases; junction bases not matched to a gene: 6. The germline gives CDR1 SGHRS, CDR2 YFSETQ. The CDR3 DNA reads as TGCGCCAGCGACAGGGATGGCTATTCACCCCTCCACTTT. This gives the protein CASDRDGYSPLHF.

The genes are TRBV6-1 and TRBJ1-1, with TRBD1 identical over 7 bases. The V and J ends lost 3 bases and 2 bases, in that order; junction bases with no gene match: 6. The germline V gene has CDR1 MNHNS and CDR2 SASEGT. There are 15 residues in the CDR3. For the CDR3, the DNA is TGTGCCAGCAGTGACGTGGGACAGATAAACACTGAAGCTTTCTTT. Translated, it gives CASSDVGQINTEAFF.

V and J are TRBV18 and TRBJ1-3, with D possibly TRBD1 on 5 matching bases. Germline V CDR1 and CDR2: KGHSH, LQKENI. The CDR3 has 15 amino acids. V lost 0 bases and J 1 base, leaving 7 bases between the germline ends. The chain's CDR3 is CASSPPRTSGNTIYF. CDR3 sequence (DNA): TGTGCCAGCTCACCACCGAGGACATCTGGAAACACCATATATTTT. Filled out from reference TRBV18 and TRBJ1-3, the complete variable domain reads NAGVMQNPRHLVRRRGQEARLRCSPMKGHSHVYWYRQLPEEGLKFMVYLQKENIIDESGMPKERFSAEFPKEGPSILRIQQVVRGDSAAYFCASSPPRTSGNTIYFGEGSWLTVV.